This TCR beta chain was documented in a study of blood T cells in healthy people across ages (dated by TCRdb to about 2015). A note on the overall study: In model experiments, template switching captured roughly one uniquely barcoded TCR beta cDNA molecule for every two T cells. To track age-related changes in TCR beta repertoire diversity, the study relied on deep sequencing normalized with unique cDNA molecular identifiers. Donors were grouped into four age groups: young (average about 15 years), middle-aged (39), aged (about 60) and long-lived (about 82). To avoid experimental bias, donors of different ages were spread randomly across the sequencing lanes. Two additional independent replicas of 1 million unique cDNA reads from the same blood draw were analyzed for two donors (one aged 18 to 30 and one aged 80 or older). Here is what the overall study found, with its caveats: The long-lived group showed more naive CD4+ T cells, fewer expanded clones and increased TCR diversity than the aged group, suggesting age selection. Observed TCR beta diversity per million T cells fell roughly linearly with age, and a significant reduction was already apparent by age about 36. Since profiling was done on bulk unsorted PBMCs, naive and antigen-experienced compartments could not be conclusively compared. A strong correlation was found between observed TCR beta diversity and the percentage of naive T cells measured by flow cytometry. Estimates of total diversity from one million sequenced T cells were regarded as lower bounds and underestimates. Because the CMV infection status of the donors was unknown, age-related changes in expanded clonotypes may potentially have been confounded.

As for this clonotype: Its antigen remains unidentified. The sample holds no much larger clone one base away, and base qualities are not on file.

The junction carries 11 bases between V and J, which are trimmed by 3 bases and 3 bases respectively. The germline V gene encodes CDR1 SGHTA and CDR2 FQGTGA. Including cysteine and phenylalanine, the CDR3 has 14 amino acids. Just CDR3 DNA is preserved here, 42 bases in frame from base 1. Donors were 35 to 40 systemically healthy Caucasian individuals from Russia aged roughly 6 to 100 years. Each donor gave roughly 11 milliliters of peripheral blood, drawn into EDTA-treated Vacutainer tubes. Ficoll-Paque density-gradient centrifugation was used to isolate PBMCs, with at least 6 million per sample. Trizol reagent was used to extract total RNA from the PBMCs, yielding at least 5 micrograms per sample. Naive CD45RAhigh/CD27high T cell percentages were measured by flow cytometry on a PBMC aliquot from every donor. The method was 5' RACE. The listed sequencing device is Illumina HiSeq 2500. A second PCR of roughly 7 to 11 cycles was performed with a sample-barcoded 5' primer and a J-beta primer mix. Each TCR beta cDNA molecule received a unique molecular identifier from a template-switch 5' adaptor carrying 12 random nucleotides. Each sample yielded at least 2.5 million CDR3-containing paired-end reads. First-strand cDNA synthesis was performed from all RNA using the Mint cDNA synthesis kit, with priming by a TRBC-specific oligonucleotide. Following uracil-DNA glycosylase treatment, all cDNA underwent a first 18-cycle PCR with the universal primers M1SS and BC2_uni_R. The paper's processing steps were these. Each sample was normalized by randomly selecting 1 million high-quality reads, each carrying a distinct molecular identifier. Instead of being binned into consensus sequences, reads that shared molecular identifiers were thrown out. MiTCR, set to a Q25 quality threshold and the strictest error-elimination algorithm, was used for CDR3 identification, clonotype clustering and error correction. Lower-bound total TCR beta diversity was estimated with a nonparametric unseen species model using Euler transformation. The public sequencing data were trimmed at Q25 with fastp and processed into clonotypes with MiXCR by TCRdb, which kept only in-frame beta chains. Rows matching on CDR3 protein sequence are summarized as one entry with the most common DNA and genes. For this entry, the V and J calls and clone size follow TCRdb and not the study's own pipeline. Recorded for this sample are around 970,000 distinct CDR3 sequences; about 51% of them occurred a single time. About a fifth of the sample rests with the top ten.

The receptor's source is a woman aged 55-69 years in good health. In this chain, TRBV7-3 is recombined with TRBJ1-1, and perhaps TRBD1 as D gene, on 6 matching bases. The sample consisted of blood. The nucleotides are TGTGCCAGCAGCTTTAGGACAGCAGACACTGAAGCTTTCTTT. It translates to CASSFRTADTEAFF.